Each of the 9 T cell receptor beta chains below was sequenced from the same sample in a study of T cells expressing NK-cell markers. Following a re-call of the 5' RACE reads, TCRdb has one entry per CDR3 protein and lacks DNA. Recorded here are about 550,000 distinct CDR3 sequences; the top ten clones represent roughly 3.4%. Sequenced sample: blood T cells: a sorted CD56 or NKG2C T cell subset, CD4+ or CD8+ T cells, or bulk PBMC T cells (not recorded which). Receptors were obtained from a man aged 18 to 29 in good health.

The chain combines TRBV29-1 with TRBJ1-1; TCRdb indicates TRBD1, and absent DNA this call remains unverified. This CDR3 is built from 14 residues. Per the germline V gene, CDR1 is SQVTM and CDR2 is ANQGSEA. CDR3 sequence reads: CSVDSGGWGTEAFF.

The genes are TRBV6-1 and TRBJ1-2; the TCRdb D gene call, TRBD1, has no DNA to confirm it. CDR1 and CDR2 from the germline V gene are MNHNS and SASEGT. The CDR3 runs 14 residues. CDR3 amino acids: CASLDRGRAYGYTF.

The chain employs TRBV11-2 and TRBJ1-5; TCRdb names TRBD1, which stays unverified in the absence of DNA. Per the germline V gene, CDR1 is SGHAT and CDR2 is FQNNGV. This CDR3 is 19 amino acids long. The CDR3 loop reads CASSLDSPRTGDFNQPQHF.

The rearrangement uses TRBV5-1 and TRBJ2-2. CDR3 length: 18 residues. The V gene's germline CDR1 is SGHRS and CDR2 YFSETQ. The CDR3 reads CASSLARWQEPNTGELFF.

J is TRBJ2-4 and V is TRBV29-1; lacking DNA, the TRBD1 call made by TCRdb goes unchecked. Germline V gene data show CDR1 as SQVTM and CDR2 as ANQGSEA. The CDR3 sequence is 17 residues long. This chain's CDR3 is CSVTGPSSSGVKNIQYF.

V and J are TRBV12-3 or TRBV12-4 and TRBJ2-2; the TRBD2 assignment by TCRdb is unverifiable without DNA. The CDR3 runs to 15 residues. CDR3 residues: CAFQWGPGNTGELFF.

This chain joins TRBV2 and TRBJ1-6; there is no DNA to check the TCRdb D call of TRBD1. CDR1 and CDR2 (germline): SNHLY, FYNNEI. The CDR3 consists of 16 residues. CDR3 sequence reads: CASSYIGGKDNSPLHF.

The rearrangement joins TRBV3-1 to TRBJ1-5; with no DNA, the TCRdb D assignment of TRBD1 cannot be verified. Per the germline V gene, CDR1 is LGHDT and CDR2 is YNNKEL (reference sequence). The CDR3 runs to 15 residues. CDR3 amino acids: CASSQYQGYGQPQHF. Full variable domain (outside the CDR3, taken from reference TRBV3-1 and TRBJ1-5): DTAVSQTPKYLVTQMGNDKSIKCEQNLGHDTMYWYKQDSKKFLKIMFSYNNKELIINETVPNRFSPKSPDKAHLNLHINSLELGDSAVYFCASSQYQGYGQPQHFGDGTRLSIL.

The chain carries TRBV9 and TRBJ2-1; the D call of TRBD2 rests on TCRdb alone, since no DNA is present to check it. The germline gives CDR1 SGDLS, CDR2 YYNGEE. CDR3 length: 12 amino acids. CDR3 protein: CASSVGIGLSFF.